Shown below are 9 T cell receptor beta chains from a single sample sequenced in a study of CD8+ T cells in alopecia areata. The sample's treatment: oral pan-JAK inhibitor, 5-10 mg twice daily. RNA extraction and reverse transcription yielded cDNA as sequencing template. Libraries were prepared by immunoSEQ multiplex PCR; TCRdb keeps only in-frame clonotypes and omits some of them. The data hold about 180,000 clones, with 50% to 75% observed a single time. This material consisted of CD4+ T cells sorted from blood, taken at approximately week 61, from a patient treated with tofacitinib. The receptors stem from a human donor with alopecia areata.

The chain links TRBV5-1 to TRBJ2-7; 9 nucleotides line up with TRBD2. In germline, CDR1 is SGHRS, CDR2 YFSETQ. The CDR3 has 15 residues. With 4 bases clipped from V and 0 bases from J, the junction kept 5 bases outside the gene matches. CDR3 loop: CASSPLAGNSYEQYF. The CDR3 DNA is TGCGCCAGCAGCCCGCTAGCGGGAAACTCCTACGAGCAGTACTTC.

The rearrangement links TRBV15 to TRBJ2-5; 8 bases are a match to TRBD1. Germline V gene lookup returns CDR1 LNHNV and CDR2 YYDKDF (reference sequence). Losses at the gene ends were 10 bases for V and 1 base for J; bases not matched to a gene: 2. The CDR3 contains 12 residues. CDR3 amino acids: CAIGQGQETQYF. CDR3 DNA sequence: TGTGCCATTGGACAGGGCCAAGAGACCCAGTACTTC.

The CDR3 nucleotides are TGTGCCAGCTCACCTTACGGGGGAGAGACCCAGTACTTC. The encoded protein is CASSPYGGETQYF. The J gene is TRBJ2-5, the V gene TRBV18; possible D gene TRBD2, 6 bases. Germline assignment: CDR1 KGHSH and CDR2 LQKENI. The CDR3 covers 13 residues. V gave up 3 bases and J gave up 4 bases, with 9 bases separating them.

The J gene is TRBJ2-3, the V gene TRBV30, with D tentatively TRBD1 (5 bases). V was pared by 0 bases and J by 5 bases, with 12 bases between. Germline CDR1 is GTSNPN and CDR2 is SVGIG (reference sequence). The CDR3 spans 14 residues. The CDR3 sequence: CAWSVRARGDTQYF. CDR3 DNA: TGTGCCTGGAGTGTACGAGCAAGGGGAGATACGCAGTATTTT.

J is TRBJ2-1 and V is TRBV18; TRBD1 aligns across 8 bases. The CDR3 covers 15 residues. Germline assignment: CDR1 KGHSH and CDR2 LQKENI. J lost 5 bases, V lost 5 bases, and 8 bases had no gene match. CDR3 sequence (DNA): TGTGCCAGCTCATACGGACAGGGTTCCCACAATGAGCAGTTCTTC. It codes for CASSYGQGSHNEQFF.

As to this clone: An end of the junction does not agree with germline; a read error may underlie this. This sequence joins TRBV30 and TRBJ2-7, with no clear D. Germline V gives CDR1 GTSNPN, CDR2 SVGIG (reference sequence). The CDR3 totals 11 residues. CDR3 sequence reads: CARSVSDEQYF. CDR3 in DNA: TGTGCCCGGAGTGTATCGGACGAGCAGTACTTC.

The chain couples TRBV28 to TRBJ2-2; D is unclear. With 2 bases removed from V and 8 bases from J, the gap between germline ends came to 12 bases. Germline values: CDR1 MDHEN, CDR2 SYDVKM. The CDR3 length is 14 residues. CDR3 loop: CASSLPDPAGELFF. In nucleotides, the CDR3 is TGTGCCAGCAGTTTACCCGACCCTGCGGGGGAGCTGTTTTTT.

This clone was counted between two and nine times. Other DNA sequences from this sample encode an identical CDR3 as well. The chain combines TRBV7-2 with TRBJ2-5, with TRBD2 matching 9 bases. CDR1 SGHTA and CDR2 FQGNSA come from the germline V gene. The trim removed 3 bases at V and 1 base at J, leaving 3 bases unmatched. The CDR3 sequence is 15 residues long. The CDR3 nucleotides are TGTGCCAGCAGCTTCCAGCGGGGGGCCCAAGAGACCCAGTACTTC. Its translation is CASSFQRGAQETQYF.

The chain has TRBV6-5 and TRBJ2-7, with a weak D call TRBD1 (6 bases). Trimming shortened V by 7 bases and J by 4 bases, and 14 bases separated the two germline ends. From germline, CDR1 is MNHEY and CDR2 SVGAGI. This CDR3 comprises 13 residues. The CDR3 region has the DNA TGTGCCAGCAAAGGGCCAGGGGCGTACGAGCAGTACTTC. Translation: CASKGPGAYEQYF.